This TCR beta chain was recovered during a study of blood T cell repertoires in COVID-19. Whole-study context: Collection of acute and convalescent COVID-19 samples took place in the United States, Italy and Spain. PBMCs, B-cell-depleted T cells, or T cells provided the cDNA or gDNA that made up the material.

The authors' processing: For nucleated cells, counts were estimated from reference gene primer amplification. TCRdb's table, derived via immunoSEQ multiplex PCR, lists solely in-frame clones and lacks some. The V and J calls and the clone size are those of that table, but D and trimming were determined from the DNA. Of hundreds of thousands of clones in the sample, about 80% were seen once. Germline CDR1 and CDR2: LGHDT and YNNKEL (reference sequence). The J segment lost 4 bases and the V segment lost 1 base, leaving 10 bases of the junction unmatched. This CDR3 has 17 residues. This chain joins TRBV3-1 (or the pseudogene TRBV3-2) and TRBJ2-3; 8 bases map to TRBD2. This clonotype was obtained from a woman in her 40s with active or convalescent COVID-19. Specimen: peripheral blood. The CDR3 bases are TGTGCCAGCAGCCAAGTAACGGGGGGGCCTGGGGCAGATACGCAGTATTTT. Amino acids: CASSQVTGGPGADTQYF.